The 6 T cell receptor beta chains below come from one sample, sequenced in a study of cytomegalovirus exposure and HLA in healthy donors. The PCR used 60 Vbeta and 13 Jbeta primers. Here immunoSEQ multiplex PCR was the method, and the copy in TCRdb shows in-frame clones only, minus some. The table shows approximately 170,000 clones, with around 62% occurring only once. Sequencing input: PBMCs. Every receptor here comes from a man aged 40-49 years in good health and CMV-seronegative.

CDR3 amino acids: CATLGLAGYNEQFF. As DNA, the CDR3 is TGTGCCACCCTCGGACTAGCGGGATACAATGAGCAGTTCTTC. The gene calls are TRBV6-5 and TRBJ2-1; 12 nucleotides line up with TRBD2. V was clipped by 10 bases and J by 4 bases; unmatched bases: 5. The CDR3 has 14 amino acids. From germline, CDR1 is MNHEY and CDR2 SVGAGI.

Notes on this clone: One end of the junction does not line up with germline, which may come from a read error. This chain connects TRBV7-7 to TRBJ2-5; 11 bases match TRBD2. The germline V gene has CDR1 SSHAT and CDR2 FNYEAQ (reference sequence). There are 15 residues in the CDR3. The CDR3 reads CASSLQTSGIKTQYF. In DNA, the CDR3 is TGTGCTAGCAGCTTACAGACTAGCGGGATAAAGACCCAGTACTTC. The variable domain in full, with the rest retrieved from reference TRBV7-7 and TRBJ2-5, is GAGVSQSPRYKVTKRGQDVTLRCDPISSHATLYWYQQALGQGPEFLTYFNYEAQPDKSGLPSDRFSAERPEGSISTLTIQRTEQRDSAMYRCASSLQTSGIKTQYFGPGTRLLVL.

This chain joins TRBV7-2 and TRBJ1-1; D is ambiguous. Per germline, CDR1 SGHTA and CDR2 FQGNSA. V gave up 1 base and J gave up 1 base, with 13 bases separating them. The CDR3 runs 16 residues. The CDR3 spells CASSLVLALKNTEAFF. The CDR3 nucleotides read TGTGCCAGCAGCTTAGTTTTGGCCTTAAAGAACACTGAAGCTTTCTTT.

The table lists this clone with a count of one. The V and J genes are TRBV6-5 and TRBJ2-5; 7 bases fit TRBD2. The DNA end favors TRBJ2-7, so the J call may be wrong. Germline lookup yields CDR1 MNHEY and CDR2 SVGAGI. The CDR3 is made up of 14 amino acids. The CDR3 here is CASSTGTNNYEQYF. The CDR3 region has the DNA TGTGCCAGCAGCACCGGGACTAACAACTACGAGCAGTACTTC.

The table lists this clone with a few counts. The chain combines TRBV7-9 with TRBJ1-4; D remains ambiguous. The CDR3 contains 16 residues. Germline V gene sequence: CDR1 SEHNR, CDR2 FQNEAQ (reference sequence). Here the CDR3 reads CSIPESEPLINEKLFF. CDR3 DNA: TGTTCCATTCCTGAGAGCGAACCTTTAATTAATGAAAAACTGTTTTTT.

This rearrangement joins TRBV30 to TRBJ1-4; D gene uncertain. V gave up 0 bases and J gave up 0 bases, with 5 bases separating them. There are 14 residues in the CDR3. Germline V CDR1 and CDR2: GTSNPN, SVGIG (reference sequence). The CDR3 DNA reads as TGTGCCTGGAGTGTGGGAGCAACTAATGAAAAACTGTTTTTT. As protein: CAWSVGATNEKLFF.